This T cell receptor beta chain was identified in a study of CD8+CD57+ T cells in acquired aplastic anemia. Study conclusions and caveats: Overlap between patients and controls comprised roughly 30 CD8+ CDR3 sequences.

In patients chosen for sequencing, flow cytometry had shown CD8+CD57+ cell expansion. Each patient carried a diagnosis of severe acquired aplastic anemia. When blood sampling took place, the patients had received no therapy. Germline CDR1 and CDR2: ENHRY and SYGVKD. J was trimmed by 5 bases and V by 6 bases; bases with no gene match: 4. The CDR3 sequence is 14 residues long. This clonotype has just a few counts. Antigen unknown. Investigators profiled TCR beta VDJ and CDR3 from genomic DNA template. TCRdb analysed the reads with MiXCR anew, one entry per CDR3 protein. Among around 500,000 distinct CDR3 sequences listed, around 33% were seen once.

The V gene is TRBV10-3, the J gene TRBJ2-1, with 10 bases identical to TRBD2. This TCR was sampled from a human donor with aplastic anemia. The material sequenced was sorted CD4+, CD8+, or CD8+CD57+ T cells (not recorded which) from PBMCs. The CDR3 sequence is CAISGTSEHNEQFF. The CDR3 DNA is TGTGCCATCAGCGGGACTAGCGAGCACAATGAGCAGTTCTTC.